Shown below are 17 T cell receptor beta chains from a single sample sequenced in a study of OX40 agonist ivuxolimab in advanced cancers. Generated by immunoSEQ multiplex PCR, the TCRdb table keeps only in-frame clones and is missing some. The sample shows more than 65,000 clones, 75% to 85% of them seen only once. Here the sequenced sample was CD4+ or CD8+ T cells sorted from blood, taken in a trial of the OX40 agonist ivuxolimab. The source is an adult with an advanced solid tumor such as melanoma, head and neck, liver or kidney cancer.

The chain uses TRBV30 and TRBJ1-6, with D uncertain. Germline V gene sequence: CDR1 GTSNPN, CDR2 SVGIG (reference sequence). Trimming removed 0 bases from V and 11 bases from J, with 8 bases in between. There are 12 residues in the CDR3. The CDR3 DNA follows: TGTGCCTGGAGTGTACGTGGGGCACCCCTCCACTTT. The encoded protein is CAWSVRGAPLHF.

The genes are TRBV29-1 and TRBJ2-6; a weak D match, TRBD1 (5 bases). Germline CDR1 is SQVTM and CDR2 is ANQGSEA. Trimming removed 6 bases at V and 0 bases at J, with 12 bases between. The CDR3 has 15 amino acids. The CDR3 DNA reads as TGCAGCGTGGCTCAGGGTTACTCTGGGGCCAACGTCCTGACTTTC. Its translation: CSVAQGYSGANVLTF.

This CDR3 is CASSSVGDRGYEQYF. DNA for the CDR3: TGTGCCAGCAGCAGCGTGGGGGACAGGGGCTACGAGCAGTACTTC. The V call is TRBV11-2, the J call TRBJ2-5; TRBD1 agrees at 10 bases. Gene TRBJ2-7 matches the end of the DNA better, so the J call may be wrong. The CDR3 contains 15 residues. Germline V CDR1 and CDR2: SGHAT, FQNNGV.

This clone was seen only a few times. V and J are TRBV9 and TRBJ1-1; D unresolved. The germline V and J ends were trimmed by 2 bases and 2 bases, with 7 bases remaining between them. Germline CDR1 is SGDLS and CDR2 is YYNGEE. The CDR3 sequence is 13 residues long. The CDR3 loop is CASSVLINTEAFF. The CDR3 DNA follows: TGTGCCAGCAGCGTCCTCATCAACACTGAAGCTTTCTTT. The full variable domain, its missing parts supplied by reference TRBV9 and TRBJ1-1, is DSGVTQTPKHLITATGQRVTLRCSPRSGDLSVYWYQQSLDQGLQFLIQYYNGEERAKGNILERFSAQQFPDLHSELNLSSLELGDSALYFCASSVLINTEAFFGQGTRLTVV.

The chain employs TRBV6-1 and TRBJ2-3; D gene unclear. This CDR3 comprises 11 residues. The germline V gene encodes CDR1 MNHNS and CDR2 SASEGT. Trimming left V 6 bases short and J 3 bases short, with 4 bases between. CDR3 in amino acids: CASSLTDTQYF. For the CDR3, the DNA is TGTGCCAGCAGCCTTACAGATACGCAGTATTTT.

V is TRBV9 and J is TRBJ2-7, with D uncertain. Germline V gene lookup returns CDR1 SGDLS and CDR2 YYNGEE. CDR3 length: 17 residues. V was cut by 4 bases and J by 0 bases, with 20 bases left in between. The DNA for the CDR3 is TGTGCCAGCAGCCCCCGCGACACCACCTATTACTCCTACGAGCAGTACTTC. It translates to CASSPRDTTYYSYEQYF.

The chain carries TRBV29-1 and TRBJ2-7, with 10 bases fitting TRBD1. After removal of 3 bases from V and 5 bases from J, the junction contained 1 base not matched to a gene. The CDR3 runs 12 residues. The germline V gene has CDR1 SQVTM and CDR2 ANQGSEA. CDR3 sequence: CSVDGTGDEQYF. The CDR3, as DNA: TGCAGCGTTGACGGGACAGGGGACGAGCAGTACTTC.

The gene calls are TRBV7-9 and TRBJ1-2, with D tentatively TRBD1 (5 bases). The CDR3 is made up of 16 amino acids. Germline V gives CDR1 SEHNR, CDR2 FQNEAQ (reference sequence). Trimming took 2 bases from V and 4 from J, leaving 17 bases between them. The CDR3 nucleotides read TGTGCCAGCAGCTTAAGACGTGTGTGGCAGGGCTATGGCTACACCTTC. As protein: CASSLRRVWQGYGYTF.

The rearrangement joins TRBV7-2 to TRBJ2-1; 7 nucleotides align to TRBD2. V lost 1 base, J lost 8 bases, and 5 bases stayed unmatched. The CDR3 is 14 residues long. Germline CDR1 is SGHTA and CDR2 is FQGNSA. Here the CDR3 DNA reads TGTGCCAGCAGCTTAGGAGTGGGGAGGGATGAGCAGTTCTTC. It codes for CASSLGVGRDEQFF.

V is TRBV7-2 and J is TRBJ1-6, with D tentatively TRBD1 (5 bases). The germline V gene has CDR1 SGHTA and CDR2 FQGNSA. This CDR3 is built from 15 residues. The V end was cut by 6 bases, the J end by 5 bases, with 14 bases between. The CDR3 loop is CASSPRRGDNSPLHF. In nucleotides, the CDR3 is TGTGCCAGCAGTCCGAGGAGGGGTGATAATTCACCCCTCCACTTT.

This chain connects TRBV14 to TRBJ2-3; unclear D gene. V lost 2 bases to trimming and J lost 0 bases, with 9 bases between them. This CDR3 spans 15 amino acids. Germline CDR1 and CDR2: SGHDN and FVKESK. Written as DNA, the CDR3 is TGTGCCAGCAGCCAACCGCGCCTGAGCACAGATACGCAGTATTTT. This translates into CASSQPRLSTDTQYF.

The genes are TRBV19 and TRBJ2-1; D remains unclear. The germline V gene encodes CDR1 LNHDA and CDR2 SQIVND (reference sequence). Between the trimmed V and J ends, which lost 4 bases and 3 bases, there was a span of 16 bases. CDR3 size: 16 residues. As DNA, the CDR3 is TGTGCCAGTAGTACAGACGTAGCTCCAGACTACAATGAGCAGTTCTTC. The encoded protein is CASSTDVAPDYNEQFF.

This clone was found once. The rearrangement uses TRBV7-2 and TRBJ2-7, with 7 nucleotides matching TRBD1. The CDR3 totals 15 residues. J lost 3 bases, V lost 3 bases, and 8 bases had no gene match. Germline CDR1 is SGHTA and CDR2 is FQGNSA. The CDR3, as DNA: TGTGCCAGCAGCTTGACAGGGCTAGTTTACTACGAGCAGTACTTC. This codes for CASSLTGLVYYEQYF. The variable domain in full, completed from reference TRBV7-2 and TRBJ2-7, reads GAGVSQSPSNKVTEKGKDVELRCDPISGHTALYWYRQSLGQGLEFLIYFQGNSAPDKSGLPSDRFSAERTGGSVSTLTIQRTQQEDSAVYLCASSLTGLVYYEQYFGPGTRLTVT.

The gene calls are TRBV19 and TRBJ1-4, with 8 bases that match TRBD1. Losses at the gene ends were 6 bases for V and 0 bases for J; bases not matched to a gene: 3. The length of the CDR3 is 15 residues. Looked up from germline, CDR1 is LNHDA and CDR2 is SQIVND (reference sequence). CDR3 DNA: TGTGCCAGTAGGGACAGGGTTGCAACTAATGAAAAACTGTTTTTT. As protein: CASRDRVATNEKLFF.

This clone has only a few counts. This sequence joins TRBV5-1 and TRBJ1-6, with 9 bases matching TRBD1. The CDR3 runs 15 residues. The germline gives CDR1 SGHRS, CDR2 YFSETQ. The junction had 5 bases not matched to a gene; V was cut back by 3 bases and J by 7 bases. The CDR3 sequence is CASSWGDRDNSPLHF. The CDR3 nucleotides read TGCGCCAGCAGCTGGGGGGACAGGGACAATTCACCCCTCCACTTT.

The chain links TRBV6-1 to TRBJ1-5; tentative D call: TRBD1 (5 bases). Trimming pared 5 bases from V and 5 bases from J, leaving 10 bases between. In germline, CDR1 is MNHNS, CDR2 SASEGT. The CDR3 is 13 amino acids. This chain's CDR3 is CASSRRGYQPQHF. Written as DNA, the CDR3 is TGTGCCAGCAGTAGGCGGGGCTATCAGCCCCAGCATTTT.

This chain uses TRBV10-1 with TRBJ2-7; either TRBD1 or TRBD2 may fit D (5 bases each). With 6 bases removed from V and 1 base from J, the gap between germline ends came to 10 bases. Germline CDR1 is WNHNN and CDR2 is SYGVQD (reference sequence). The CDR3 spans 13 residues. CDR3 DNA: TGCGCCAGCAGCTCTGGGGGTTCCTACGAGCAGTACTTC. It is translated as CASSSGGSYEQYF.